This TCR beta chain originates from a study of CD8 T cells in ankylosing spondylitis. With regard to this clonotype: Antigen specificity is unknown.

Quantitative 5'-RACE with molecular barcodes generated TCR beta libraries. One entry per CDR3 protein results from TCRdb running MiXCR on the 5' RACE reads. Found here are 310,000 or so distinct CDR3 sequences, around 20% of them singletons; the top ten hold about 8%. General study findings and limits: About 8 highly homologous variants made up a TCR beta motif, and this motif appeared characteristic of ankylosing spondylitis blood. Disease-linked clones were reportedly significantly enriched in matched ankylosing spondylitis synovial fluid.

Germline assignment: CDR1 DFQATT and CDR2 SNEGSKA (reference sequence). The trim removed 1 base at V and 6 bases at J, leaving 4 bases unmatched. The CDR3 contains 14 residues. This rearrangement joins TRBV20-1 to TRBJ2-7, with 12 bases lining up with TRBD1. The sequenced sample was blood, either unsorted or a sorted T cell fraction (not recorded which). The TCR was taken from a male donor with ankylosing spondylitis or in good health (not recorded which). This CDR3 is CSARAGTGGGEQYV. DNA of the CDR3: TGCAGTGCTAGAGCCGGGACAGGGGGCGGCGAGCAGTACGTC.